In its sample, the clone carrying this TCR beta chain was seen many times. No antigen is known for it. Arm-PCR of CDR3 regions with iRepertoire HTBI primers generated TCR beta libraries. TCRdb independently ran MiXCR on the multiplex PCR reads; one entry per CDR3 protein. This repertoire shows about 220,000 distinct CDR3 sequences, around 18% found once; its top ten account for approximately 20%. The data were obtained in a study of regulatory T cells in long-lasting Graves disease. Study observations and caveats: Newly diagnosed disease favored TRBV20-1 and TRBJ2-1 over persistent disease. Persistent Graves' cases showed lower TCR diversity than newly diagnosed cases.

The germline CDR1 and CDR2 sequences are SNHLY and FYNNEI. This CDR3 contains 17 residues. V was clipped by 8 bases and J by 1 base; unmatched bases: 14. Time point: newly diagnosed GD, antithyroid drugs for less than 3 months. Extracted RNA from PBMCs served as the source of the TCR library. American Thyroid Association guidelines were used to diagnose Graves' disease. Patients came from an endocrinology department in Xi'an, China. The TCR sequence derives from a female donor with Graves disease. The specimen comprised peripheral blood mononuclear cells (PBMCs), sampled at new diagnosis, from a patient treated with antithyroid drugs. The chain joins TRBV2 to TRBJ1-1; TRBD1 agrees at 9 bases. The CDR3 here is CASGDWTGDVRNTEAFF. CDR3 nucleotide sequence: TGTGCCAGCGGGGACTGGACAGGGGACGTCAGGAACACTGAAGCTTTCTTT.